Below are 10 T cell receptor beta chains sequenced from a single sample in a study of blood T cell repertoires in COVID-19. TCRdb keeps only in-frame clones here, not all; method: immunoSEQ multiplex PCR. This repertoire shows 240,000 or so clones, around 89% found once; its top ten account for about 0.95%. Material: PBMCs or T cells enriched from blood (not recorded which). The source is a man in his fifties who had been exposed to COVID-19.

The chain has TRBV2 and TRBJ1-1; D is unclear. V was clipped by 6 bases and J by 2 bases, with 13 bases between them. CDR1 and CDR2 from the germline V gene are SNHLY and FYNNEI. The CDR3 is made up of 14 amino acids. The CDR3 coding sequence is TGTGCCAGCAGCGATCGGAGATTCAACACTGAAGCTTTCTTT. Protein sequence: CASSDRRFNTEAFF. Filled out from reference TRBV2 and TRBJ1-1, the complete variable domain reads EPEVTQTPSHQVTQMGQEVILRCVPISNHLYFYWYRQILGQKVEFLVSFYNNEISEKSEIFDDQFSVERPDGSNFTLKIRSTKLEDSAMYFCASSDRRFNTEAFFGQGTRLTVV.

This clone is a singleton in its sample. V is TRBV19 and J is TRBJ1-1; 11 bases line up with TRBD1. Per germline, CDR1 LNHDA and CDR2 SQIVND (reference sequence). The J segment lost 6 bases and the V segment lost 5 bases, leaving 8 bases of the junction unmatched. This CDR3 is built from 15 residues. CDR3 in DNA: TGTGCCAGTAGTTCCCGGACAGGGGGCTTAGCTGAAGCTTTCTTT. This translates into CASSSRTGGLAEAFF. Complete variable domain (other parts from reference TRBV19 and TRBJ1-1): DGGITQSPKYLFRKEGQNVTLSCEQNLNHDAMYWYRQDPGQGLRLIYYSQIVNDFQKGDIAEGYSVSREKKESFPLTVTSAQKNPTAFYLCASSSRTGGLAEAFFGQGTRLTVV.

The chain is built from TRBV9 and TRBJ1-1; perhaps TRBD1 as D (5 bases). Trimming left V 0 bases short and J 2 bases short, with 11 bases between. Germline V gene lookup returns CDR1 SGDLS and CDR2 YYNGEE. This CDR3 region has 15 residues. The CDR3 bases are TGTGCCAGCAGCGTAGCAGGACACCTTAACACTGAAGCTTTCTTT. It encodes CASSVAGHLNTEAFF.

This clone came up a few times. The J gene is TRBJ1-6, the V gene TRBV18; tentatively, D is TRBD1 (5 bases). CDR1 is KGHSH and CDR2 is LQKENI in the germline V gene. Trimming removed 3 bases at V and 8 bases at J, with 11 bases between. There are 14 residues in the CDR3. The CDR3 here is CASSPRTGDSPLHF. CDR3 sequence (DNA): TGTGCCAGCTCACCCAGGACGGGGGATTCACCCCTCCACTTT. Full variable domain (remainder filled in from reference TRBV18 and TRBJ1-6): NAGVMQNPRHLVRRRGQEARLRCSPMKGHSHVYWYRQLPEEGLKFMVYLQKENIIDESGMPKERFSAEFPKEGPSILRIQQVVRGDSAAYFCASSPRTGDSPLHFGNGTRLTVT.

The rearrangement uses TRBV5-4 and TRBJ2-1, with D perhaps matching TRBD1 (7 bases). The CDR3 consists of 16 residues. Germline V lookup: CDR1 SGHNT, CDR2 YYREEE (reference sequence). V was trimmed by 5 bases and J by 8 bases, leaving 23 bases between them. The CDR3 sequence: CASRASGGWTNDEQFF. The DNA of the CDR3 is TGTGCCAGCAGAGCATCAGGGGGGTGGACGAACGATGAGCAGTTCTTC.

This chain connects TRBV6-1 to TRBJ2-7; 7 bases map to TRBD2. The CDR3 totals 15 residues. With V trimmed by 2 bases and J by 2 bases, 6 bases remained unmatched. In germline, CDR1 is MNHNS, CDR2 SASEGT. CDR3: CASSEHGSGAYEQYV. CDR3 in DNA: TGTGCCAGCAGTGAACACGGCAGCGGGGCCTACGAGCAGTACGTC.

This clone was seen a few times. The chain employs TRBV7-3 and TRBJ1-2; TRBD1 matches 7 bases. Germline V gene sequence: CDR1 SGHTA, CDR2 FQGTGA. The CDR3 has 15 residues. Trimming at V came to 5 bases and at J to 8 bases, leaving 14 bases not matched to a gene. CDR3: CASSPRGTAASGYTF. The CDR3 DNA is TGTGCCAGCAGCCCCCGGGGGACAGCAGCATCGGGCTACACCTTC. Using reference TRBV7-3 and TRBJ1-2 for the parts outside the CDR3, the full variable domain is GAGVSQTPSNKVTEKGKYVELRCDPISGHTALYWYRQSLGQGPEFLIYFQGTGAADDSGLPNDRFFAVRPEGSVSTLKIQRTERGDSAVYLCASSPRGTAASGYTFGSGTRLTVV.

The chain is built from TRBV24-1 and TRBJ2-3; 8 bases align to TRBD1. Germline V CDR1 and CDR2: KGHDR, SFDVKD. V lost 9 bases and J lost 4; bases outside the gene matches: 5. The CDR3 runs 13 residues. The CDR3 nucleotides are TGTGCCACCTGCGAGACAGGGGCAGATACGCAGTATTTT. Its protein product is CATCETGADTQYF.

The chain joins TRBV18 to TRBJ1-5, with 10 positions matching TRBD1. CDR3 length: 14 amino acids. V lost 2 bases and J lost 11; bases outside the gene matches: 6. The germline V gene has CDR1 KGHSH and CDR2 LQKENI. The CDR3 spells CASSPSGQGLAQHF. The CDR3 DNA sequence: TGTGCCAGCTCACCATCGGGACAGGGGCTAGCCCAGCATTTT.

The genes are TRBV27 and TRBJ1-1; D is ambiguous. The CDR3 extends over 13 amino acids. Germline loops: CDR1 MNHEY, CDR2 SMNVEV (reference sequence). Trimming removed 5 bases at V and 2 bases at J, with 9 bases between. CDR3 in DNA: TGTGCCAGCAGTCTTGTTTATAACACTGAAGCTTTCTTT. Protein sequence: CASSLVYNTEAFF.